What follows are 30 T cell receptor beta chains derived from one specimen sequenced in a study of blood T cell repertoires in COVID-19. The assay was immunoSEQ multiplex PCR, and TCRdb's table has in-frame clones only and misses some. The data contain roughly 96,000 clones, approximately 80% of them singletons. Sequenced: peripheral blood. The origin of the receptors is a man in his sixties with acute or convalescent COVID-19.

This sequence joins TRBV6-5 and TRBJ2-2, with TRBD2 matching over 10 bases. The CDR3 consists of 16 residues. Germline V gene data show CDR1 as MNHEY and CDR2 as SVGAGI. V shed 2 bases, J shed 4 bases, and the junction held 4 bases outside the gene matches. For the CDR3, the DNA is TGTGCCAGCAGTTACGCGCTAGCGGGGGCCACCGGGGAGCTGTTTTTT. Translated: CASSYALAGATGELFF.

The table lists this clone with many counts. This sequence joins TRBV27 and TRBJ1-1; TRBD1 matches 7 bases. Germline values: CDR1 MNHEY, CDR2 SMNVEV (reference sequence). This CDR3 has 14 residues. V dropped 3 bases and J dropped 3; count of bases not matched to a gene: 4. The CDR3 reads CASSFEGADTEAFF. The DNA of the CDR3 is TGTGCCAGCAGTTTTGAGGGGGCGGACACTGAAGCTTTCTTT.

The chain links TRBV12-5 to TRBJ1-5; D is perhaps TRBD1 (5 bases). This CDR3 comprises 12 residues. Germline V gives CDR1 LGHNT, CDR2 FRNRAP. Between the trimmed V and J ends, which lost 6 bases and 7 bases, there was a span of 10 bases. The CDR3 DNA reads TGTGCTAGTGGGGGGCCACAGCAGCCCCAGCATTTT. It encodes CASGGPQQPQHF.

This clone was recorded many times. The V call is TRBV10-3, the J call TRBJ1-6; 8 nucleotides match TRBD1. CDR1 is ENHRY and CDR2 is SYGVKD in the germline V gene. This CDR3 is 14 amino acids long. J was trimmed by 6 bases and V by 6 bases; bases with no gene match: 4. CDR3 amino acids: CAISSTGANSPLHF. CDR3 bases: TGTGCCATCAGCTCGACAGGGGCTAATTCACCCCTCCACTTT.

V usage is TRBV10-2 and J usage is TRBJ2-3; no clear D gene. The V end was cut by 4 bases, the J end by 0 bases, with 8 bases between. Germline values: CDR1 WSHSY, CDR2 SAAADI. The length of the CDR3 is 14 residues. The chain's CDR3 is CASSGHSSTDTQYF. CDR3 DNA sequence: TGCGCCAGCAGTGGCCACTCTAGCACAGATACGCAGTATTTT.

The J gene is TRBJ2-5, the V gene TRBV9; D is possibly TRBD2 (6 bases). Germline V gene lookup returns CDR1 SGDLS and CDR2 YYNGEE. Trimming shortened V by 1 base and J by 3 bases, and 10 bases separated the two germline ends. This CDR3 region has 14 residues. The CDR3 is CASSVSGVEETQYF. Here the CDR3 DNA reads TGTGCCAGCAGCGTATCGGGGGTAGAAGAGACCCAGTACTTC.

The genes are TRBV12-3 or TRBV12-4 and TRBJ2-7, with a possible D match to TRBD1 (6 bases). V lost 4 bases and J 9 bases, leaving 10 bases between the germline ends. This CDR3 has 11 amino acids. The CDR3 bases are TGTGCCAGCAGTTCACAGGGTCGGCAGTACTTC. It is translated as CASSSQGRQYF.

This clone was found a few times. The chain recombines TRBV5-1 with TRBJ1-6, with TRBD1 identical over 8 bases. This CDR3 comprises 18 residues. V shed 4 bases and J 7 bases; nucleotides not matched to a gene: 16. Germline V CDR1 and CDR2: SGHRS, YFSETQ. In nucleotides, the CDR3 is TGCGCCAGCAGCCCAGGAGGGGGAACCGGGACAGGAAATTCACCCCTCCACTTT. Its translation: CASSPGGGTGTGNSPLHF.

The chain uses TRBV19 and TRBJ1-4; TRBD1 aligns across 10 bases. V shed 8 bases, J shed 3 bases, and the junction held 12 bases outside the gene matches. The CDR3 extends over 17 amino acids. The germline V gene encodes CDR1 LNHDA and CDR2 SQIVND (reference sequence). The CDR3 sequence: CASRYRFGTGANEKLFF. The CDR3 DNA reads as TGTGCCAGTCGTTACAGGTTTGGGACAGGGGCTAATGAAAAACTGTTTTTT.

V usage is TRBV4-1 and J usage is TRBJ2-3, with 12 bases matching TRBD2. Trimming removed 8 bases from V and 3 bases from J; junction bases left unmatched: 3. The CDR3 sequence is 14 residues long. Germline V gene data show CDR1 as MGHRA and CDR2 as YSYEKL. The CDR3 coding sequence is TGCGCCAGCCAGACTAGCGGGAGTACAGATACGCAGTATTTT. Translation: CASQTSGSTDTQYF.

V gene TRBV7-2 combines with J gene TRBJ2-1, with TRBD2 as a possible D gene (6 bases). This CDR3 has 15 residues. Trimming left V 6 bases short and J 4 bases short, with 16 bases between. The germline CDR1 and CDR2 sequences are SGHTA and FQGNSA. CDR3 sequence reads: CASSKGLAVYNEQFF. The CDR3 DNA reads as TGTGCCAGCAGTAAGGGATTAGCGGTTTACAATGAGCAGTTCTTC.

This clone has a single count. In DNA, the CDR3 is TGTGCCAGCAGCTTGGCGACAGGCAACTCTGGGGCCAACGTCCTGACTTTC. It is translated as CASSLATGNSGANVLTF. The chain links TRBV5-4 to TRBJ2-6; maybe TRBD1 (6 bases). V was trimmed by 0 bases and J by 0 bases, leaving 10 bases between them. The CDR3 has 17 residues. Per germline, CDR1 SGHNT and CDR2 YYREEE (reference sequence).

This clone has more than one count but fewer than ten. V usage is TRBV6-1 and J usage is TRBJ1-4, with TRBD1 identical over 7 bases. The CDR3 runs 15 residues. The V segment lost 3 bases and the J segment 4 bases; nucleotides outside the gene matches: 5. Germline values: CDR1 MNHNS, CDR2 SASEGT. CDR3 DNA: TGTGCCAGCAGTGACAGGGGGGCATTTAATGAAAAACTGTTTTTT. It translates to CASSDRGAFNEKLFF.

The J gene is TRBJ1-6, the V gene TRBV11-3; no reliable D call. V lost 0 bases, J lost 5 bases, and 8 bases lay in between. The CDR3 extends over 15 amino acids. Germline V gives CDR1 SGHNT, CDR2 YENEEA. The CDR3 sequence: CASSLESVNNSPLHF. The CDR3 DNA follows: TGTGCCAGCAGCTTAGAGTCGGTCAATAATTCACCCCTCCACTTT.

This chain connects TRBV19 to TRBJ2-7, with D tentatively TRBD1 (5 bases). V lost 10 bases, J lost 5 bases, and 21 bases lay in between. CDR1 and CDR2 (germline): LNHDA, SQIVND (reference sequence). The CDR3 loop spans 14 amino acids. The DNA for the CDR3 is TGTGCCACAGGGCAGACGGCGCAATTGAACGAGCAGTACTTC. Translation: CATGQTAQLNEQYF.

This rearrangement joins TRBV6-1 to TRBJ2-7, with a weak D call TRBD1 (6 bases). Trimming pared 3 bases from V and 0 bases from J, leaving 15 bases between. CDR1 and CDR2 from the germline V gene are MNHNS and SASEGT. The CDR3 is 16 residues long. The CDR3 DNA reads TGTGCCAGCAGTGAGGGGGCCGGGATAAGCTCCTACGAGCAGTACGTC. This gives the protein CASSEGAGISSYEQYV.

The chain recombines TRBV30 with TRBJ1-3; D gene ambiguous. CDR3 size: 14 residues. The germline V and J ends were trimmed by 3 bases and 0 bases, with 9 bases remaining between them. The germline V gene encodes CDR1 GTSNPN and CDR2 SVGIG (reference sequence). CDR3 sequence reads: CAWREQSSGNTIYF. As DNA, the CDR3 is TGTGCCTGGAGGGAGCAGAGCTCTGGAAACACCATATATTTT.

This chain joins TRBV12-5 and TRBJ1-2; tentatively, D is TRBD1 (6 bases). The CDR3 sequence is 13 residues long. Germline-derived CDR1 and CDR2 are LGHNT and FRNRAP. V was clipped by 6 bases and J by 5 bases, with 13 bases between them. The CDR3 loop reads CASGRGEFYGYTF. The DNA for the CDR3 is TGTGCTAGTGGCAGGGGCGAATTTTATGGCTACACCTTC.

This chain uses TRBV19 with TRBJ2-1; 9 nucleotides match TRBD2. CDR1 is LNHDA, CDR2 SQIVND, per germline (reference sequence). With V trimmed by 5 bases and J by 6 bases, 5 bases remained unmatched. The CDR3 is 14 amino acids. The CDR3: CASSFSSGTNEQFF. The CDR3 DNA sequence: TGTGCCAGTAGTTTCTCTAGCGGGACCAATGAGCAGTTCTTC. The whole variable domain, filled in from reference TRBV19 and TRBJ2-1, reads DGGITQSPKYLFRKEGQNVTLSCEQNLNHDAMYWYRQDPGQGLRLIYYSQIVNDFQKGDIAEGYSVSREKKESFPLTVTSAQKNPTAFYLCASSFSSGTNEQFFGPGTRLTVL.

This chain connects TRBV6-5 to TRBJ2-5, with 10 bases aligning to TRBD2. CDR3 length: 16 amino acids. Germline lookup yields CDR1 MNHEY and CDR2 SVGAGI. The V segment lost 2 bases and the J segment 4 bases; nucleotides outside the gene matches: 7. This CDR3 reads CASSYGASGGPETQYF. The CDR3 bases are TGTGCCAGCAGTTACGGGGCTAGCGGGGGCCCAGAGACCCAGTACTTC.

The chain links TRBV21-1 to TRBJ2-1; the listed D gene, TRBD1, was not tested against the DNA. TRBV21-1 constitutes a pseudogene. CDR3 size: 15 residues. The CDR3 protein is CASSKARNLGTSPFF. The CDR3 nucleotides are TGTGCCAGCAGCAAAGCGCGGAACCTCGGGACAAGCCCGTTCTTC.

This rearrangement joins TRBV30 to TRBJ1-4; D gene unclear. Germline values: CDR1 GTSNPN, CDR2 SVGIG (reference sequence). This CDR3 contains 14 residues. Between the trimmed V and J ends, which lost 4 bases and 4 bases, there was a span of 13 bases. The CDR3: CAWMVTGFNEKLFF. The DNA of the CDR3 is TGTGCCTGGATGGTCACGGGGTTTAATGAAAAACTGTTTTTT.

The chain uses TRBV7-2 and TRBJ1-1, with a possible D match to TRBD1 (5 bases). Between the trimmed V and J ends, which lost 5 bases and 8 bases, there was a span of 21 bases. The CDR3 sequence is 15 residues long. Germline CDR1 SGHTA, CDR2 FQGNSA. This chain's CDR3 is CASSTRFDSLGEAFF. The CDR3 DNA sequence: TGTGCCAGCAGCACAAGGTTCGACAGCCTCGGAGAAGCTTTCTTT. Filled out from reference TRBV7-2 and TRBJ1-1, the complete variable domain reads GAGVSQSPSNKVTEKGKDVELRCDPISGHTALYWYRQSLGQGLEFLIYFQGNSAPDKSGLPSDRFSAERTGGSVSTLTIQRTQQEDSAVYLCASSTRFDSLGEAFFGQGTRLTVV.

This chain uses TRBV18 with TRBJ1-2, with a tentative D call TRBD1 (5 bases). V lost 6 bases and J lost 4, with 24 bases in between. The CDR3 runs to 17 residues. Germline-derived CDR1 and CDR2 are KGHSH and LQKENI. The CDR3 nucleotides are TGTGCCAGCTCCCCTAGAGGATCGGTACAGGCGGTCTATGGCTACACCTTC. Protein sequence: CASSPRGSVQAVYGYTF.

The rearrangement joins TRBV5-6 to TRBJ1-3, with TRBD1 matching 7 bases. This CDR3 region has 14 residues. Looked up from germline, CDR1 is SGHDT and CDR2 is YYEEEE. With 4 bases clipped from V and 4 bases from J, the junction kept 5 bases outside the gene matches. Here the CDR3 reads CASSRTGAGNTIYF. DNA of the CDR3: TGTGCCAGCAGCCGTACAGGGGCGGGAAACACCATATATTTT.

The chain is built from TRBV3-1 (or the pseudogene TRBV3-2) and TRBJ1-1, with 8 bases fitting TRBD1. The trim removed 5 bases at V and 6 bases at J, leaving 5 bases unmatched. The CDR3 has 13 residues. Per the germline V gene, CDR1 is LGHDT and CDR2 is YNNKEL (reference sequence). CDR3 loop: CASSGQGRAEAFF. CDR3 nucleotides: TGTGCCAGCAGCGGACAGGGACGGGCTGAAGCTTTCTTT.

The V gene is TRBV6-5, the J gene TRBJ2-1; D possibly corresponds to TRBD1 (5 bases). Trimming stripped 4 bases from V and 6 bases from J, with 16 bases between. The CDR3 has 15 residues. Germline V gene sequence: CDR1 MNHEY, CDR2 SVGAGI. CDR3 in amino acids: CASSSRPDRVNEQFF. In DNA, the CDR3 is TGTGCCAGCAGTTCGCGGCCCGACAGAGTCAATGAGCAGTTCTTC.

The chain carries TRBV19 and TRBJ1-1; D remains unclear. From germline, CDR1 is LNHDA and CDR2 SQIVND (reference sequence). Trimming cost V 4 bases and J 8 bases, with 14 bases left between them. The CDR3 loop spans 13 amino acids. DNA of the CDR3: TGTGCCAGTAGTACCGACCGGCGGCTCGAAGCTTTCTTT. It is translated as CASSTDRRLEAFF.

This chain connects TRBV30 to TRBJ2-3; a weak D match, TRBD2 (5 bases). The CDR3 consists of 14 residues. CDR1 is GTSNPN, CDR2 SVGIG, per germline (reference sequence). Trimming cost V 0 bases and J 4 bases, with 11 bases left between them. The DNA of the CDR3 is TGTGCCTGGAGTGTAACGGGGTGGGCAGATACGCAGTATTTT. It translates to CAWSVTGWADTQYF.

This chain joins TRBV18 and TRBJ1-1; 7 bases align to TRBD1. The CDR3 runs to 14 residues. V dropped 3 bases and J dropped 9; count of bases not matched to a gene: 10. Germline lookup yields CDR1 KGHSH and CDR2 LQKENI. The CDR3 DNA is TGTGCCAGCTCACCGGTCACAGGGGATACTCAAGCTTTCTTT. Protein sequence: CASSPVTGDTQAFF.